This T cell receptor beta chain originates from a study of T cells in Graves' hyperthyroidism and ophthalmopathy. This clonotype was observed a handful of times. The antigen is unknown. Researchers took RNA transcripts and amplified the TCR beta CDR3 regions from them. Using the HTBI primer set, a first-round RT-PCR was run on the TCR CDR3. TCRdb fed the multiplex PCR reads into MiXCR, producing one record per CDR3 protein. The table lists a few hundred thousand distinct CDR3 sequences, about 16% of them singletons. Study-level points and caveats: Ophthalmopathy was separated from stable hyperthyroidism by a 13 V-J model.

The CDR3 runs 14 residues. Germline V lookup: CDR1 MNHEY, CDR2 SVGEGT. V lost 7 bases to trimming and J lost 5 bases, with 18 bases between them. Sequencing was done on a sample of blood. This receptor was obtained from a woman aged 30 to 39 with Graves' ophthalmopathy. The J gene is TRBJ2-7, the V gene TRBV6-2 or TRBV6-3; tentative D call: TRBD1 (6 bases). In DNA, the CDR3 is TGTGCCAGCACTATACGGCACAGGGTCCACGAGCAGTACTTC. Protein: CASTIRHRVHEQYF.